This is a list of T cell receptor beta chains from one sample in a study of blood T cells in healthy people across ages. TCRdb processed the 5' RACE reads anew with MiXCR; each CDR3 protein has one entry. The table records some 800,000 distinct CDR3 sequences, approximately 48% of them present only once. The sample was blood. Source of these receptors: a man in his 60s in good health. Each CDR3 is given with its conserved first and last residue. The order of the fields is J gene, D gene, clone size, V gene, CDR3 protein, CDR3 DNA. The D gene is left open where the match is weak. The listing skips clone size in some rows; elsewhere it reads once, few, many or a size class.

j_gene: TRBJ2-7
d_gene: NA
abundance: NA
v_gene: TRBV20-1
CDR3aa: CSVSEGGSYEQYF
CDR3nt: TGCAGTGTCAGTGAGGGTGGCTCCTACGAGCAGTACTTC

j_gene: TRBJ2-1
d_gene: TRBD2
abundance: few
v_gene: TRBV20-1
CDR3aa: CSASNSGGNGEQFF
CDR3nt: TGCAGTGCTAGTAACAGCGGGGGAAACGGTGAGCAGTTCTTC

j_gene: TRBJ2-7
d_gene: NA
abundance: NA
v_gene: TRBV19
CDR3aa: CASRGGLSYEQYF
CDR3nt: TGTGCCAGTAGGGGGGGACTCAGCTACGAGCAGTACTTC

j_gene: TRBJ2-7
d_gene: TRBD1
abundance: many
v_gene: TRBV14
CDR3aa: CASSQGPGQGSEQYF
CDR3nt: TGTGCCAGCAGCCAAGGACCGGGACAGGGTTCCGAGCAGTACTTC

j_gene: TRBJ2-7
d_gene: NA
abundance: few
v_gene: TRBV30
CDR3aa: CAWSPEGKQYF
CDR3nt: TGTGCCTGGAGTCCCGAGGGGAAGCAGTACTTC

j_gene: TRBJ2-1
d_gene: TRBD2
abundance: few
v_gene: TRBV29-1
CDR3aa: CSLREALYGEQFF
CDR3nt: TGCAGCCTCCGGGAGGCTCTGTACGGTGAGCAGTTCTTC

j_gene: TRBJ1-5
d_gene: NA
abundance: NA
v_gene: TRBV21-1
CDR3aa: CASRYRQGSWPQHF
CDR3nt: TGTGCCAGCAGATATAGACAGGGCTCATGGCCCCAGCATTTT

j_gene: TRBJ2-5
d_gene: NA
abundance: NA
v_gene: TRBV11-1
CDR3aa: CASSRGRWGSQETQYF
CDR3nt: TGTGCCAGCAGCCGAGGGAGGTGGGGGAGTCAAGAGACCCAGTACTTC

j_gene: TRBJ2-1
d_gene: NA
abundance: NA
v_gene: TRBV29-1
CDR3aa: CSGARERTYNEQFF
CDR3nt: TGCAGCGGGGCCCGGGAGCGGACGTACAATGAGCAGTTCTTC

j_gene: TRBJ2-7
d_gene: NA
abundance: NA
v_gene: TRBV30
CDR3aa: CAFTGGASYEQYF
CDR3nt: TGTGCCTTCACAGGGGGGGCCTCCTACGAGCAGTACTTC

j_gene: TRBJ2-3
d_gene: NA
abundance: NA
v_gene: TRBV12-3/TRBV12-4
CDR3aa: CASSLRVGGAKDTQYF
CDR3nt: TGTGCCAGCAGTTTAAGGGTGGGGGGGGCTAAGGATACGCAGTATTTT

j_gene: TRBJ2-1
d_gene: TRBD2
abundance: NA
v_gene: TRBV4-1
CDR3aa: CASSQDLRLAETQFF
CDR3nt: TGCGCCAGCAGCCAAGATCTTAGGCTAGCGGAGACCCAGTTCTTC

j_gene: TRBJ2-1
d_gene: TRBD1
abundance: few
v_gene: TRBV27
CDR3aa: CASRRTGGSPDQFF
CDR3nt: TGTGCCAGCAGGCGGACAGGGGGCTCCCCCGACCAGTTCTTC

j_gene: TRBJ1-5
d_gene: NA
abundance: NA
v_gene: TRBV12-3/TRBV12-4
CDR3aa: CASSLPLVAGSNQLQHF
CDR3nt: TGTGCCAGCAGTTTACCCTTGGTGGCAGGGTCAAATCAGCTCCAGCATTTT

j_gene: TRBJ1-2
d_gene: TRBD1
abundance: NA
v_gene: TRBV2
CDR3aa: CASSENPTGGYGYTF
CDR3nt: TGTGCCAGCAGCGAGAACCCTACAGGGGGCTATGGCTACACCTTC

j_gene: TRBJ2-7
d_gene: TRBD1
abundance: NA
v_gene: TRBV2
CDR3aa: CARQGASGDEQYF
CDR3nt: TGTGCCAGACAGGGGGCCAGTGGAGACGAGCAGTACTTC

j_gene: TRBJ2-1
d_gene: NA
abundance: NA
v_gene: TRBV29-1
CDR3aa: CSVVGTLYEQFF
CDR3nt: TGCAGCGTTGTGGGTACACTGTACGAGCAGTTCTTC

j_gene: TRBJ2-2
d_gene: NA
abundance: few
v_gene: TRBV7-2
CDR3aa: CASSQGPTGELFF
CDR3nt: TGTGCCAGCAGCCAGGGGCCCACCGGGGAGCTGTTTTTT

j_gene: TRBJ1-1
d_gene: NA
abundance: NA
v_gene: TRBV7-2
CDR3aa: CASTPMNTEAFF
CDR3nt: TGTGCCAGCACACCAATGAACACTGAAGCTTTCTTT

j_gene: TRBJ1-1
d_gene: NA
abundance: NA
v_gene: TRBV4-3
CDR3aa: CASSQDPGTTNTEAFF
CDR3nt: TGCGCCAGCAGCCAAGATCCCGGGACAACGAACACTGAAGCTTTCTTT

j_gene: TRBJ1-3
d_gene: NA
abundance: NA
v_gene: TRBV3-1
CDR3aa: CASSQSRGPRNTIYF
CDR3nt: TGTGCCAGCAGCCAATCCAGGGGCCCCCGAAACACCATATATTTT

j_gene: TRBJ2-7
d_gene: NA
abundance: few
v_gene: TRBV28
CDR3aa: CASSNRVPYEQYF
CDR3nt: TGTGCCAGCAGCAACAGGGTACCCTACGAGCAGTACTTC

j_gene: TRBJ2-1
d_gene: TRBD2
abundance: NA
v_gene: TRBV5-1
CDR3aa: CASSPRPSGGQYNEQFF
CDR3nt: TGCGCCAGCAGCCCCCGGCCTAGCGGGGGCCAGTACAATGAGCAGTTCTTC

j_gene: TRBJ2-7
d_gene: TRBD1
abundance: NA
v_gene: TRBV7-2
CDR3aa: CASSWDRAAYEQYF
CDR3nt: TGTGCCAGCAGCTGGGACAGGGCGGCCTACGAGCAGTACTTC

j_gene: TRBJ1-5
d_gene: TRBD1
abundance: few
v_gene: TRBV20-1
CDR3aa: CSALTGDQPQHF
CDR3nt: TGCAGTGCACTGACAGGGGATCAGCCCCAGCATTTT

j_gene: TRBJ2-3
d_gene: TRBD1
abundance: NA
v_gene: TRBV7-2
CDR3aa: CASSLLGTGGALDTQYF
CDR3nt: TGTGCCAGCAGCTTACTTGGGACAGGGGGCGCGTTAGATACGCAGTATTTT

j_gene: TRBJ1-2
d_gene: TRBD1
abundance: once
v_gene: TRBV18
CDR3aa: CASSPTGGFGYTF
CDR3nt: TGTGCCAGCTCACCAACAGGGGGCTTTGGCTACACCTTC

j_gene: TRBJ2-2
d_gene: NA
abundance: NA
v_gene: TRBV6-5
CDR3aa: CASFYEQPNTGELFF
CDR3nt: TGTGCCAGCTTTTATGAACAGCCGAACACCGGGGAGCTGTTTTTT

j_gene: TRBJ1-2
d_gene: NA
abundance: few
v_gene: TRBV25-1
CDR3aa: CASSEGAGVRGYTF
CDR3nt: TGTGCCAGCAGTGAGGGGGCAGGGGTGAGAGGCTACACCTTC

j_gene: TRBJ2-1
d_gene: NA
abundance: many
v_gene: TRBV10-3
CDR3aa: CAISNRADDEQFF
CDR3nt: TGTGCCATCAGTAACCGGGCCGATGATGAGCAGTTCTTC

j_gene: TRBJ2-1
d_gene: TRBD1
abundance: NA
v_gene: TRBV29-1
CDR3aa: CSGDRGPLSEQFF
CDR3nt: TGCAGCGGAGACAGGGGACCTCTCAGTGAGCAGTTCTTC

j_gene: TRBJ2-3
d_gene: NA
abundance: NA
v_gene: TRBV2
CDR3aa: CASSESRAQYF
CDR3nt: TGTGCCAGCAGTGAATCCAGGGCGCAGTATTTT

j_gene: TRBJ2-7
d_gene: NA
abundance: few
v_gene: TRBV18
CDR3aa: CATSQGQMGEQYF
CDR3nt: TGTGCCACCTCACAGGGACAAATGGGCGAGCAGTACTTC

j_gene: TRBJ1-2
d_gene: TRBD1
abundance: once
v_gene: TRBV6-5
CDR3aa: CASSYSTSQGEGYTF
CDR3nt: TGTGCCAGCAGTTACTCAACAAGTCAGGGGGAGGGCTACACCTTC

j_gene: TRBJ2-1
d_gene: TRBD2
abundance: NA
v_gene: TRBV7-9
CDR3aa: CASSSSGTRSNNEQFF
CDR3nt: TGTGCCAGCAGCTCATCCGGGACTAGGTCGAACAATGAGCAGTTCTTC

j_gene: TRBJ2-2
d_gene: NA
abundance: NA
v_gene: TRBV6-5
CDR3aa: CASSYSEGFTGELFF
CDR3nt: TGTGCCAGCAGTTACTCAGAAGGATTCACCGGGGAGCTGTTTTTT

j_gene: TRBJ2-2
d_gene: TRBD2
abundance: few
v_gene: TRBV5-1
CDR3aa: CASRVAGNTGELFF
CDR3nt: TGCGCCAGCAGAGTAGCGGGGAACACCGGGGAGCTGTTTTTT

j_gene: TRBJ1-2
d_gene: NA
abundance: NA
v_gene: TRBV7-2
CDR3aa: CASRVPGTGGYTF
CDR3nt: TGTGCCAGCCGAGTCCCGGGAACGGGCGGCTACACCTTC

j_gene: TRBJ1-5
d_gene: TRBD1
abundance: NA
v_gene: TRBV20-1
CDR3aa: CSAPGTGVVQPQHF
CDR3nt: TGCAGTGCCCCTGGGACAGGGGTCGTACAGCCCCAGCATTTT

j_gene: TRBJ2-7
d_gene: NA
abundance: few
v_gene: TRBV6-2/TRBV6-3
CDR3aa: CASTQHVDTSYEQYF
CDR3nt: TGTGCCAGCACCCAACACGTCGACACCTCCTACGAGCAGTACTTC

j_gene: TRBJ1-2
d_gene: NA
abundance: NA
v_gene: TRBV24-1
CDR3aa: CATSDSRTANYGYTF
CDR3nt: TGTGCCACCAGTGATTCAAGGACAGCTAACTATGGCTACACCTTC

j_gene: TRBJ2-3
d_gene: TRBD1
abundance: NA
v_gene: TRBV5-1
CDR3aa: CASSPPRTGSTDTQYF
CDR3nt: TGCGCCAGCAGCCCGCCGAGGACAGGGAGCACAGATACGCAGTATTTT

j_gene: TRBJ2-3
d_gene: NA
abundance: NA
v_gene: TRBV4-2
CDR3aa: CASSQDDQGTSTDTQYF
CDR3nt: TGTGCCAGCAGCCAAGACGATCAAGGGACTAGCACAGATACGCAGTATTTT

j_gene: TRBJ2-7
d_gene: NA
abundance: NA
v_gene: TRBV25-1
CDR3aa: CASNESVTPWNEQYF
CDR3nt: TGTGCCAGCAATGAATCTGTGACCCCCTGGAACGAGCAGTACTTC

j_gene: TRBJ2-7
d_gene: NA
abundance: many
v_gene: TRBV21-1
CDR3aa: CASSTPQGNSDYEQYF
CDR3nt: TGTGCCAGCAGCACCCCACAGGGAAATTCCGACTACGAGCAGTACTTC

j_gene: TRBJ2-3
d_gene: NA
abundance: few
v_gene: TRBV6-2/TRBV6-3
CDR3aa: CASSYDGLGTDTQYF
CDR3nt: TGTGCCAGCAGTTACGATGGCTTGGGCACAGATACGCAGTATTTT

j_gene: TRBJ2-1
d_gene: NA
abundance: few
v_gene: TRBV29-1
CDR3aa: CSVERGGYNEQFF
CDR3nt: TGCAGCGTTGAGAGGGGAGGCTACAATGAGCAGTTCTTC

j_gene: TRBJ1-4
d_gene: NA
abundance: few
v_gene: TRBV4-3
CDR3aa: CASSQLDRDNEKLFF
CDR3nt: TGCGCCAGCAGCCAATTGGACAGAGATAATGAAAAACTGTTTTTT

j_gene: TRBJ2-5
d_gene: NA
abundance: NA
v_gene: TRBV20-1
CDR3aa: CSASDFPGTQYF
CDR3nt: TGCAGTGCCTCCGACTTCCCGGGGACCCAGTACTTC

j_gene: TRBJ1-6
d_gene: NA
abundance: NA
v_gene: TRBV2
CDR3aa: CASSERGPYNSPLHF
CDR3nt: TGTGCCAGCAGTGAACGGGGGCCTTATAATTCACCCCTCCACTTT